This passage covers 21 T cell receptor beta chains from one sample sequenced in a study of technical replicates of blood from a few donors. Repertoires were generated with immunoSEQ multiplex PCR, while TCRdb's copy carries only in-frame clones and drops some. This table holds tens of thousands of clones, 91% found once. Sequences were obtained from T cells isolated from PBMCs. The source is a human donor in good health.

The chain employs TRBV28 and TRBJ1-1; TRBD1 matches at 10 bases. Per the germline V gene, CDR1 is MDHEN and CDR2 is SYDVKM. The V and J ends lost 5 bases and 1 base, in that order; junction bases with no gene match: 10. The CDR3 consists of 17 residues. The CDR3 bases are TGTGCCAGCAGTGAGACCGGGACAGGGGCCAAGAACACTGAAGCTTTCTTT. The encoded protein is CASSETGTGAKNTEAFF. The variable domain in full, with the rest retrieved from reference TRBV28 and TRBJ1-1, is DVKVTQSSRYLVKRTGEKVFLECVQDMDHENMFWYRQDPGLGLRLIYFSYDVKMKEKGDIPEGYSVSREKKERFSLILESASTNQTSMYLCASSETGTGAKNTEAFFGQGTRLTVV.

The chain recombines TRBV13 with TRBJ2-7; a possible D gene is TRBD1 (5 bases). Germline V gene data show CDR1 as PRHDT and CDR2 as FYEKMQ (reference sequence). The CDR3 extends over 16 amino acids. V lost 5 bases and J 2 bases, leaving 19 bases between the germline ends. CDR3 region: CASSGIIWGSTYEQYF. CDR3 nucleotide sequence: TGTGCCAGCAGCGGCATAATCTGGGGCTCCACCTACGAGCAGTACTTC. Together with reference TRBV13 and TRBJ2-7, the CDR3 gives the full variable domain: AAGVIQSPRHLIKEKRETATLKCYPIPRHDTVYWYQQGPGQDPQFLISFYEKMQSDKGSIPDRFSAQQFSDYHSELNMSSLELGDSALYFCASSGIIWGSTYEQYFGPGTRLTVT.

CDR3 in DNA: TGTGCCAGCAGTTTTGGACAGACTTCCACTGAAGCTTTCTTT. Translation: CASSFGQTSTEAFF. V gene TRBV27 combines with J gene TRBJ1-1, with D perhaps TRBD1 (6 bases). The length of the CDR3 is 14 residues. V gave up 3 bases and J gave up 4 bases, with 12 bases separating them. CDR1 and CDR2 from the germline V gene are MNHEY and SMNVEV (reference sequence).

The V and J genes are TRBV5-1 and TRBJ1-4; possible D gene TRBD1, 5 bases. V lost 5 bases, J lost 4 bases, and 12 bases lay in between. The CDR3 is 14 amino acids. CDR1 is SGHRS and CDR2 is YFSETQ in the germline V gene. The CDR3 region has the DNA TGCGCCAGCAGAGTACAGGATCTTAATGAAAAACTGTTTTTT. As protein: CASRVQDLNEKLFF. Complete variable domain (other parts from reference TRBV5-1 and TRBJ1-4): KAGVTQTPRYLIKTRGQQVTLSCSPISGHRSVSWYQQTPGQGLQFLFEYFSETQRNKGNFPGRFSGRQFSNSRSEMNVSTLELGDSALYLCASRVQDLNEKLFFGSGTQLSVL.

This clone was detected only a few times. The chain couples TRBV9 to TRBJ1-2; 8 bases map to TRBD1. Germline-derived CDR1 and CDR2 are SGDLS and YYNGEE. This CDR3 spans 13 amino acids. Trimming at V came to 3 bases and at J to 8 bases, leaving 6 bases not matched to a gene. The DNA of the CDR3 is TGTGCCAGCAGCGCCCGGACAGGGTACGGCTACACCTTC. It encodes CASSARTGYGYTF.

The CDR3 coding sequence is TGTGCCAGCAGCCAAATTAGGGACAGCTCAGAGACCCAGTACTTC. This gives the protein CASSQIRDSSETQYF. V is TRBV11-2 and J is TRBJ2-5; TRBD1 matches at 7 bases. Looked up from germline, CDR1 is SGHAT and CDR2 is FQNNGV. The CDR3 has 15 residues. Trimming cost V 5 bases and J 4 bases; bases outside gene matches: 10.

This chain connects TRBV5-6 to TRBJ2-3; weak D call: TRBD2 (6 bases). The CDR3 runs 11 residues. Germline CDR1 is SGHDT and CDR2 is YYEEEE. Deletions cut 4 bases from V and 12 bases from J, with 12 bases between. Here the CDR3 DNA reads TGTGCCAGCAGCGCTCTCGGGAGACAGTATTTT. Its translation is CASSALGRQYF.

The rearrangement joins TRBV27 to TRBJ1-4; D perhaps matches TRBD1 (5 bases). Trimming left V 4 bases short and J 4 bases short, with 10 bases between. The germline V gene encodes CDR1 MNHEY and CDR2 SMNVEV (reference sequence). The CDR3 spans 14 residues. This chain's CDR3 is CASSSQGFNEKLFF. CDR3 nucleotides: TGTGCCAGCAGTTCTCAGGGTTTTAATGAAAAACTGTTTTTT.

The rearrangement joins TRBV9 to TRBJ1-2, with TRBD1 matching 8 bases. The CDR3 extends over 16 amino acids. Germline trimming cut 5 bases from V and 4 bases from J; bases unmatched to any gene: 13. Germline assignment: CDR1 SGDLS and CDR2 YYNGEE. The CDR3: CASSAGRTGRAYGYTF. The CDR3 DNA is TGTGCCAGCAGTGCCGGTAGGACAGGGAGGGCCTATGGCTACACCTTC.

The chain joins TRBV5-6 to TRBJ2-7; possibly TRBD1 for D (5 bases). The CDR3 totals 13 residues. CDR1 and CDR2 (germline): SGHDT, YYEEEE. Trimming pared 1 base from V and 13 bases from J, leaving 18 bases between. This CDR3 reads CASSLPSLQAPYF. For the CDR3, the DNA is TGTGCCAGCAGCTTGCCGTCACTACAGGCCCCCTACTTC.

The V and J genes are TRBV29-1 and TRBJ1-1, with D hard to call. Trimming stripped 6 bases from V and 0 bases from J, with 11 bases between. This CDR3 spans 13 amino acids. Germline CDR1 and CDR2: SQVTM and ANQGSEA. This chain's CDR3 is CSVSEGLNTEAFF. As DNA, the CDR3 is TGCAGCGTATCGGAGGGCTTGAACACTGAAGCTTTCTTT.

J is TRBJ2-1 and V is TRBV6-5; no reliable D call. The CDR3 has 13 residues. Germline-derived CDR1 and CDR2 are MNHEY and SVGAGI. Trimming stripped 2 bases from V and 3 bases from J, with 5 bases between. CDR3 DNA: TGTGCCAGCAGTTACCTAGGCTACAATGAGCAGTTCTTC. Residues: CASSYLGYNEQFF.

The chain joins TRBV7-9 to TRBJ1-1; the D is unclear. The germline V gene has CDR1 SEHNR and CDR2 FQNEAQ (reference sequence). The V end was cut by 1 base, the J end by 1 base, with 7 bases between. The CDR3 covers 14 residues. The CDR3 loop reads CASSLGLWNTEAFF. CDR3 sequence (DNA): TGTGCCAGCAGCTTAGGACTGTGGAACACTGAAGCTTTCTTT.

The V and J genes are TRBV19 and TRBJ2-1, with TRBD2 matching 13 bases. Unmatched junction bases numbered 4, after V lost 5 bases and J lost 0 bases. CDR1 LNHDA and CDR2 SQIVND come from the germline V gene (reference sequence). CDR3 length equals 17 residues. The CDR3 protein is CASSQRTSGSSYNEQFF. Written as DNA, the CDR3 is TGTGCCAGTAGTCAAAGGACTAGCGGGAGCTCCTACAATGAGCAGTTCTTC. The full variable domain, with the rest looked up from reference TRBV19 and TRBJ2-1, is DGGITQSPKYLFRKEGQNVTLSCEQNLNHDAMYWYRQDPGQGLRLIYYSQIVNDFQKGDIAEGYSVSREKKESFPLTVTSAQKNPTAFYLCASSQRTSGSSYNEQFFGPGTRLTVL.

The chain combines TRBV11-3 with TRBJ2-6; maybe TRBD1 (6 bases). The CDR3 totals 15 residues. V was pared by 4 bases and J by 1 base, with 8 bases between. The germline gives CDR1 SGHNT, CDR2 YENEEA. In nucleotides, the CDR3 is TGTGCCAGCAGCTCAGGGGTGTCTGGGGCCAACGTCCTGACTTTC. Translated: CASSSGVSGANVLTF.

The V call is TRBV9, the J call TRBJ1-4; TRBD1 aligns across 8 bases. This CDR3 has 14 amino acids. V lost 7 bases and J lost 4; bases outside the gene matches: 6. Germline CDR1 SGDLS, CDR2 YYNGEE. CDR3 sequence: CASARGQVNEKLFF. CDR3 coding DNA: TGTGCCAGCGCGAGGGGACAGGTTAATGAAAAACTGTTTTTT.

The chain couples TRBV4-1 to TRBJ1-1; no firm D call. This CDR3 comprises 15 residues. Germline V lookup: CDR1 MGHRA, CDR2 YSYEKL. V was shortened by 3 bases and J by 1 base, with 12 bases between the two germline ends. This CDR3 reads CASSQLGRGNTEAFF. DNA for the CDR3: TGCGCCAGCAGCCAGCTTGGGCGGGGGAACACTGAAGCTTTCTTT.

The chain links TRBV7-3 to TRBJ2-1, with 11 bases identical to TRBD2. Per germline, CDR1 SGHTA and CDR2 FQGTGA. With V trimmed by 4 bases and J by 9 bases, 8 bases remained unmatched. The CDR3 has 15 residues. The CDR3 nucleotides are TGTGCCAGCAGCTCTCTAGCGGGAGGAACCGGTGAGCAGTTCTTC. Protein sequence: CASSSLAGGTGEQFF.

The chain joins TRBV7-3 to TRBJ2-7; D is possibly TRBD2 (5 bases). V was pared by 2 bases and J by 3 bases, with 8 bases between. The germline V gene encodes CDR1 SGHTA and CDR2 FQGTGA. This CDR3 is built from 13 residues. The CDR3 DNA reads TGTGCCAGCAGCTTAGGGGAGCTCTACGAGCAGTACTTC. It yields the protein CASSLGELYEQYF.

The V gene is TRBV27, the J gene TRBJ2-1, with 9 bases matching TRBD2. Losses at the gene ends were 2 bases for V and 9 bases for J; bases not matched to a gene: 2. The CDR3 has 13 residues. In germline, CDR1 is MNHEY, CDR2 SMNVEV (reference sequence). CDR3 sequence reads: CASSLAGGSEQFF. The CDR3 DNA is TGTGCCAGCAGTTTAGCGGGAGGGAGTGAGCAGTTCTTC.

This sequence joins TRBV6-5 and TRBJ2-1, with D possibly being TRBD2 (6 bases). Trimming cost V 2 bases and J 5 bases, with 10 bases left between them. The CDR3 has 14 residues. Looked up from germline, CDR1 is MNHEY and CDR2 is SVGAGI. DNA of the CDR3: TGTGCCAGCAGTTACGGGACTTACCACAATGAGCAGTTCTTC. Amino acid sequence: CASSYGTYHNEQFF.